This note documents a single T cell receptor beta chain sequence. Antigen specificity is unknown. The entry originates in a study of cytomegalovirus exposure and HLA in healthy donors. Regarding the study as a whole: The investigators catalogued 164 TCR beta chains as cytomegalovirus-associated.

TCRdb keeps only in-frame clones here, not all; method: immunoSEQ multiplex PCR. The repertoire holds under 200,000 clones, with 85% to 90% as singletons. The TCR was taken from a woman aged 18-29 years in good health and CMV-seropositive. Sequenced: PBMCs.

This CDR3 reads CAWSHPGQGWSTEAFF. The CDR3 bases are TGTGCCTGGAGTCACCCGGGACAGGGCTGGAGCACTGAAGCTTTCTTT. The V gene is TRBV30, the J gene TRBJ1-1; 9 bases align to TRBD1. This CDR3 spans 16 amino acids. The germline V gene encodes CDR1 GTSNPN and CDR2 SVGIG (reference sequence). Unmatched junction bases numbered 11, after V lost 2 bases and J lost 4 bases.